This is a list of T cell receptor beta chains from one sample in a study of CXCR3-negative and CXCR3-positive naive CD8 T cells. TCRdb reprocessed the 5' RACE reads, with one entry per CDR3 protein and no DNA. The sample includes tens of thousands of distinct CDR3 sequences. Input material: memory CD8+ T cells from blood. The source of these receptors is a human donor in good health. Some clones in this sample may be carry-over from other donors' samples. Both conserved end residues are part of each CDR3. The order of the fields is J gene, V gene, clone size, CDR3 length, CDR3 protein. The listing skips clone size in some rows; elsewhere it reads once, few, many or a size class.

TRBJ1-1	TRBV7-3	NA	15	CASSLTGQGYTEAFF
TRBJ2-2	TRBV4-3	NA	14	CASSQGDHTGELFF
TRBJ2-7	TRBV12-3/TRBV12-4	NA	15	CASRQGTIPPYEQYF
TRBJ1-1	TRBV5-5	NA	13	CASSLGGAFEAFF
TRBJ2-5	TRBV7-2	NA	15	CASSSTTPYQETQYF
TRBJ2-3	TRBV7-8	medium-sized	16	CASSLARTGGSDTQYF
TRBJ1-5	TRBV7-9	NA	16	CASSQGQAVGHQPQHF
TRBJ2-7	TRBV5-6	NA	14	CASSFFTLAYEQYF
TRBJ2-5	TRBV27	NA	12	CASMGEQETQYF
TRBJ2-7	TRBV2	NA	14	CASSGTEASYEQYF
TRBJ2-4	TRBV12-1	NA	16	CASSPARDLAKNIQYF
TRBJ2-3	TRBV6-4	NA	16	CASSSSGTSAADTQYF
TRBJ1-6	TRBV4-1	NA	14	CASSQEAGNSPLHF
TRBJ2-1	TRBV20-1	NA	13	CSAREGTGIEQFF
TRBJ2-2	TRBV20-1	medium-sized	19	CSARDLASEGGGDTGELFF
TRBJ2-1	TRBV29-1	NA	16	CSVANPRTGNYNEQFF